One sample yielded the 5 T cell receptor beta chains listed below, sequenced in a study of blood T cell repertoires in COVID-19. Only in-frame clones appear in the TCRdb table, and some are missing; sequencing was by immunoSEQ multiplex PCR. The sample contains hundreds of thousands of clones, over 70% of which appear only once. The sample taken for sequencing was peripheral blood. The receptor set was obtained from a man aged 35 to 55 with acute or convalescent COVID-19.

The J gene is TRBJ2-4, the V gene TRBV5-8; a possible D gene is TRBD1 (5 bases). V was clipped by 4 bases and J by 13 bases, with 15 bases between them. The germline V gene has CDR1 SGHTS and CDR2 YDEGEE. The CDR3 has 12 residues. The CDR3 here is CASSPTRAGQYF. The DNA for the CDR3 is TGTGCCAGCAGCCCTACCAGGGCCGGGCAGTACTTC.

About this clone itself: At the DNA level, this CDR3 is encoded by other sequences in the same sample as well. The CDR3 here is CATSRDRGTGELFF. DNA of the CDR3: TGTGCCACCAGCAGAGATAGGGGAACCGGGGAGCTGTTTTTT. The chain links TRBV15 to TRBJ2-2, with D tentatively TRBD1 (5 bases). The CDR3 is 14 amino acids. Per the germline V gene, CDR1 is LNHNV and CDR2 is YYDKDF (reference sequence). V was cut by 0 bases and J by 5 bases, with 7 bases left in between.

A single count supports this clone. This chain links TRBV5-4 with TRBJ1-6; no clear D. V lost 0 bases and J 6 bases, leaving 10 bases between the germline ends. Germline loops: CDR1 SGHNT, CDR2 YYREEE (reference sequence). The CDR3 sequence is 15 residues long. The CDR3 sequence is CASSLAARVNSPLHF. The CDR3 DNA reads TGTGCCAGCAGCTTGGCCGCGAGGGTTAATTCACCCCTCCACTTT.

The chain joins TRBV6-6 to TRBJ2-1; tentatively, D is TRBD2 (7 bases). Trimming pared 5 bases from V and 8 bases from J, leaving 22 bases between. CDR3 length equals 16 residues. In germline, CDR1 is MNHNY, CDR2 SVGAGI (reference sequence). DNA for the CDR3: TGTGCCAGCAGTGGGGAAGGCAGCGGGACAACCGATGAGCAGTTCTTC. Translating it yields CASSGEGSGTTDEQFF.

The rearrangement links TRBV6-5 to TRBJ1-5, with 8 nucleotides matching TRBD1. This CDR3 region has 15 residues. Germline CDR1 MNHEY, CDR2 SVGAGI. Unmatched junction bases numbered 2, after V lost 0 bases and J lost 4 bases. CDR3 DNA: TGTGCCAGCAGTTACTCGCAGGGGGCTAATCAGCCCCAGCATTTT. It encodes CASSYSQGANQPQHF.